This is a list of T cell receptor beta chains from one sample in a study of cytomegalovirus exposure and HLA in healthy donors. The data were produced by immunoSEQ multiplex PCR, yet TCRdb's version contains in-frame clones alone and is incomplete. Altogether 150,000 to 200,000 clones are present, around 76% being singletons, with the ten largest covering more than 1.5%. The specimen sequenced was PBMCs. These receptors came from a man in his forties or fifties in good health and CMV-seronegative. Both conserved end residues are part of each CDR3.

V gene	CDR3 length	J gene	CDR3 protein
TRBV6-1	15	TRBJ2-3	CASSDRASGPDTQYF
TRBV6-6	16	TRBJ2-1	CASSYSITGSLNEQFF
TRBV7-8	12	TRBJ1-1	CASGAGRTEAFF
TRBV5-1	17	TRBJ2-5	CASSRTGTSGSKETQYF
TRBV9	14	TRBJ2-5	CASGVGGAGETQYF
TRBV28	17	TRBJ2-7	CASGTSPGTGSSYEQYF
TRBV29-1	12	TRBJ2-5	CSVEGRQETQYF
TRBV28	12	TRBJ2-7	CASRKDKYEQYF
TRBV6-1	13	TRBJ1-5	CASSETGNQPQHF
TRBV4-3	16	TRBJ2-3	CASSPETGGRSDTQYF
TRBV9	14	TRBJ2-7	CASSRTGSSYEQYF
TRBV29-1	12	TRBJ1-2	CSVDRRRDGYTF
TRBV19	15	TRBJ1-4	CASTISAAFNEKLFF
TRBV7-8	15	TRBJ2-3	CASSRGDGRTDTQYF
TRBV9	15	TRBJ1-6	CASSVAGAQNSPLHF
TRBV28	13	TRBJ1-2	CASSLRGSDGYTF
TRBV10-3	17	TRBJ2-3	CAISEPEGLAGEDTQYF
TRBV28	14	TRBJ2-7	CASGRVRRSNEQYF